This T cell receptor beta chain was captured by sequencing in a study of beta chain features in type 1 diabetes (dated by TCRdb to the late 2010s). Context from the whole study: No differences in mean age, gender distribution, total cell number or subset yield were found between patients and healthy donors. Naive and central memory subsets were obtained from all 30 or so donors, but regulatory and stem cell-like memory subsets were isolated from only 8 patients and about eight healthy donors. The study compared TCRB repertoires of sorted circulating CD4+ T cell subsets between recently diagnosed type 1 diabetes patients and matched healthy donors. A total of 100 million to 110 million sorted cells were examined across all samples, and a strong correlation was observed between cell number per subset and RNA yield.

The CDR3 runs 13 residues from the cysteine to the phenylalanine. The retained sequence is limited to the CDR3, 39 bases, with the frame set at the first base. Looking up the germline V gene (reference sequence) yields CDR1 SGHNT and CDR2 YYREEE. A distance of 4 bases separates the germline ends of V and J, which lose 0 bases and 4 bases respectively. From each donor, a single peripheral blood sample of around 120 mL on average was drawn into heparinised tubes. A BD FACSAria II was used to sort naive, central memory, regulatory and stem cell-like memory CD4+ T cells with a panel that included CD45RO, CCR7, CD25, CD127, CD95 and CD27. Every sorted population had a purity above 95%. PBMCs were isolated immediately by Lymphoprep density gradient centrifugation and stained directly without culture. To minimize batch effects, samples were stained and sorted in pairs, one healthy donor with one patient per experiment.

General findings and caveats noted by the study authors: Fewer insertions and more nucleotide deletions at VDJ recombination sites were observed in patients with type 1 diabetes, implying thymic rearrangement abnormalities. Only small numbers of individuals were included in the HLA sub-analyses, which left unresolved whether HLA type had any influence on TCRB rearrangement. The naive, central memory and regulatory TCRB repertoires appeared to resemble one another more closely among patients than among healthy donors. Because cDNA was sequenced instead of genomic DNA, highly expressing activated cells could be over-represented, though the groups showed no difference in activation or CD3 levels. PCR might favor shorter templates, but patient and control samples were amplified and corrected together, so any skew would affect both groups equally. Type 1 diabetes patients showed a moderate but significant shortening of TCRB CDR3 length in all four CD4+ subsets.

On this clone itself: It has no known antigen specificity. Base qualities are not provided; no much larger clone lies one nucleotide away.

The High Capacity cDNA Reverse Transcription Kit was used to reverse transcribe all of the isolated RNA, meaning that expressed TCRB transcripts were what got sequenced. Deep immunoSEQ sequencing was applied to naive, central memory and regulatory T cell samples, giving an average of about 3.7 million total reads per sample. Sorted cells were lysed in RLT buffer, and RNA was extracted using DNase-treated RNeasy Micro or Mini kits according to cell number. Each cell subset was processed separately to prevent cross-contamination, with patient and healthy donor samples processed together. TCRB sequences were amplified from cDNA with the immunoSEQ multiplex PCR, producing 87-bp fragments spanning the CDR3 region. The amplicons were sequenced using the Illumina HiSeq platform. As for the original processing: Synthetic template baselines were used to correct PCR bias computationally, reads within Hamming distance 2 were collapsed together, and singletons that could not be merged were discarded. Reads were aligned to IMGT to assign V, D and J genes, CDR3 length, and insertions or deletions at six rearrangement sites. Within each subset, clonotype counts were normalized to sorted cell number, after which true diversity and Gini coefficients were computed with the tcR R package. The overlap coefficient, calculated on TCRB nucleotide sequences, was used to quantify repertoire sharing. Out-of-frame TCRB sequences from naive cells were analyzed to stand in for the pre-selection repertoire. This immuneACCESS table, as held by TCRdb, lists in-frame sequences with V and J called but not all clones. Of the missing ones, under half trace to an unresolved V gene in checked studies; the others have no known cause. V and J calls and clone size are those listed in that table; D and trimming were worked out from the DNA. The sample table shows about 640,000 clones, and about an eighth are seen once. More than 0.1% of the sample is in the top ten clones.

The chain couples TRBV5-4 to TRBJ2-2; no D segment can be confidently identified. This clonotype was obtained from a man aged 25 to 40 with type 1 diabetes. Sequenced: naive CD4+ T cells from blood. In light of the paper, this sample's cell subset or site label describes: true naive CD4+ T cells. DNA sequence: TGTGCCAGCAGCTTGGCCTCCACCGGGGAGCTGTTTTTT. Translated, it reads CASSLASTGELFF. The full variable domain, completed from the reference TRBV5-4 and TRBJ2-2 proteins outside the CDR3, reads ETGVTQSPTHLIKTRGQQVTLRCSSQSGHNTVSWYQQALGQGPQFIFQYYREEENGRGNFPPRFSGLQFPNYSSELNVNALELDDSALYLCASSLASTGELFFGEGSRLTVL.